This entry is about one T cell receptor beta chain. Its target is not known. The sample belongs to a study of response to subunit inactivated influenza vaccine. The study, taken as a whole, reports: After each seasonal influenza vaccination, few new T cells are recruited, the authors suggested.

The CDR3 covers 17 residues. Deletions cut 6 bases from V and 4 bases from J, with 23 bases between. Germline V gene data show CDR1 as MNHNS and CDR2 as SASEGT. TCRdb re-called the RT-PCR reads with MiXCR, one entry per CDR3 protein. Of about 830,000 distinct CDR3 sequences listed, roughly 18% are singletons. Specimen: PBMCs from blood, collected about 5 days after vaccination. V and J are TRBV6-1 and TRBJ2-3; D may be TRBD2 (6 bases). This TCR derives from a man aged 45 to 65 who received an inactivated influenza vaccine. CDR3 nucleotides: TGTGCCAGCAGCCACCGGGACTTTACGAGCTTCGCAGATACGCAGTATTTT. Translated, it gives CASSHRDFTSFADTQYF.